These T cell receptor beta chains were read from a single sample in a study of blood T cells in healthy people across ages. TCRdb analysed the 5' RACE reads with MiXCR anew, one entry per CDR3 protein. Here the sample spans around 1,800,000 distinct CDR3 sequences, 39% being singletons. The specimen sequenced was blood. Receptors were obtained from a human donor in good health. CDR3s include the opening cysteine and the closing phenylalanine or tryptophan. A D gene is named only where the DNA matches it firmly. Clone sizes are given selectively: once, few, many, or a class where the clone is expanded.

D gene,V gene,clone size,J gene,CDR3 protein,CDR3 DNA
-,TRBV3-1,-,TRBJ1-4,CASRPRGEGEKLFF,TGTGCCAGCAGACCTCGAGGGGAGGGTGAAAAACTGTTTTTT
TRBD1,TRBV10-3,-,TRBJ1-1,CAIQTGTGAEAFF,TGTGCCATCCAGACAGGGACGGGCGCTGAAGCTTTCTTT
TRBD1,TRBV6-5,-,TRBJ2-2,CASSYLTGGYDGELFF,TGTGCCAGCAGTTATCTCACAGGGGGCTACGACGGGGAGCTGTTTTTT
TRBD1,TRBV10-3,-,TRBJ2-5,CAIRMDRDVETQYF,TGTGCCATAAGAATGGACAGGGACGTGGAGACCCAGTACTTC
-,TRBV20-1,-,TRBJ1-6,CSTRGGALYSPLHF,TGCAGCACTCGAGGGGGGGCCCTATATTCACCCCTCCACTTT
-,TRBV7-2,few,TRBJ2-4,CASSFLSTLAKNIQYF,TGTGCCAGCAGCTTCCTCAGTACACTAGCCAAAAACATTCAGTACTTC
TRBD2,TRBV28,few,TRBJ2-1,CASSFGDSGGLGLFF,TGTGCCAGCAGTTTCGGGGATAGCGGGGGACTCGGACTGTTCTTC
TRBD1,TRBV25-1,-,TRBJ1-4,CASSASQGAGEKLFF,TGTGCCAGCAGCGCCTCCCAGGGGGCAGGCGAAAAACTGTTTTTT
-,TRBV5-1,few,TRBJ2-2,CASSLMGIGPTGELFF,TGCGCCAGCAGCTTGATGGGGATTGGTCCCACCGGGGAGCTGTTTTTT
TRBD2,TRBV5-1,-,TRBJ2-5,CASSFGTSQQETQYF,TGCGCCAGCAGCTTCGGGACTAGTCAACAAGAGACCCAGTACTTC
TRBD1,TRBV7-9,-,TRBJ2-6,CASSLPGQGAGANVLTF,TGTGCCAGCAGCCTACCGGGACAGGGGGCTGGGGCCAACGTCCTGACTTTC
-,TRBV12-3/TRBV12-4,-,TRBJ2-1,CASSLRLVSEQFF,TGTGCCAGCAGTTTGCGGCTAGTGAGTGAGCAGTTCTTC
-,TRBV6-5,-,TRBJ1-2,CASSYSPGADGYTF,TGTGCCAGCAGTTACTCCCCCGGTGCCGATGGCTACACCTTC
-,TRBV7-2,-,TRBJ1-2,CASSLAIGAENYGYTF,TGTGCCAGCAGCTTAGCCATCGGGGCAGAGAACTATGGCTACACCTTC
-,TRBV12-3/TRBV12-4,-,TRBJ2-1,CASPKESSYNEQFF,TGTGCCAGCCCCAAGGAGAGCTCCTACAATGAGCAGTTCTTC
TRBD1,TRBV2,-,TRBJ2-1,CASRTIGTDYNEQFF,TGTGCCAGCAGGACCATCGGGACAGACTACAATGAGCAGTTCTTC
TRBD2,TRBV9,-,TRBJ2-5,CASSAGGLASWETQYF,TGTGCCAGCAGCGCGGGGGGACTAGCTTCCTGGGAGACCCAGTACTTC
TRBD2,TRBV5-1,-,TRBJ2-1,CAGSLLAGGRSEQFF,TGCGCCGGCAGCTTACTAGCGGGGGGTAGAAGTGAGCAGTTCTTC
TRBD2,TRBV7-2,-,TRBJ2-3,CASGNWGGFTDTQYF,TGTGCCAGCGGCAATTGGGGGGGGTTCACAGATACGCAGTATTTT
-,TRBV6-5,few,TRBJ2-5,CASSYSKFGHPGSGTQYF,TGTGCCAGCAGTTACTCGAAATTTGGGCACCCCGGCTCCGGGACCCAGTACTTC
-,TRBV5-6,few,TRBJ2-3,CASSGGSRSPPDTQYF,TGTGCCAGCAGCGGGGGTTCTAGGTCCCCCCCAGATACGCAGTATTTT
-,TRBV12-3/TRBV12-4,-,TRBJ2-3,CASSFQGWSTDTQYF,TGTGCCAGCAGTTTTCAGGGGTGGAGCACAGATACGCAGTATTTT
-,TRBV4-2,-,TRBJ1-1,CASSQDPTEAFF,TGTGCCAGCAGCCAAGATCCCACTGAAGCTTTCTTT
-,TRBV12-3/TRBV12-4,once,TRBJ2-3,CASSPRVRTDVQYF,TGTGCCAGCAGTCCCAGGGTACGCACAGATGTGCAGTATTTT
TRBD1,TRBV29-1,few,TRBJ1-2,CSVEGRQGRYGYTF,TGCAGCGTTGAAGGAAGACAGGGGAGATATGGCTACACCTTC
-,TRBV7-2,few,TRBJ2-5,CASSLSGTHQETQYF,TGTGCCAGCAGCTTGAGTGGTACCCATCAAGAGACCCAGTACTTC
TRBD1,TRBV20-1,few,TRBJ2-7,CSALGTGRVQYF,TGCAGTGCCCTGGGGACAGGGCGGGTGCAGTACTTC
-,TRBV28,few,TRBJ2-7,CASNPGHTGEAYEQYF,TGTGCCAGCAACCCCGGACACACAGGGGAGGCCTACGAGCAGTACTTC
-,TRBV29-1,few,TRBJ1-2,CSVGRTEHGYTF,TGCAGCGTTGGGAGGACAGAACACGGCTACACCTTC
-,TRBV6-5,-,TRBJ1-2,CASKPQEGNYGYTF,TGTGCCAGCAAACCCCAAGAGGGTAACTATGGCTACACCTTC
-,TRBV19,-,TRBJ1-2,CASSIRSPWGYTF,TGTGCCAGTAGTATAAGGAGCCCGTGGGGCTACACCTTC
-,TRBV7-2,few,TRBJ1-4,CASSFDPLAGRFEKLFF,TGTGCCAGCAGCTTTGATCCCCTTGCGGGGAGGTTTGAAAAACTGTTTTTT
-,TRBV5-1,-,TRBJ2-2,CASSLEGSVNTGELFF,TGCGCCAGCAGCTTGGAAGGGAGCGTGAACACCGGGGAGCTGTTTTTT
-,TRBV19,-,TRBJ2-1,CASSPWTASVEQFF,TGTGCCAGTAGTCCCTGGACAGCCTCGGTCGAGCAGTTCTTC
TRBD1,TRBV7-7,many,TRBJ2-1,CASSARDRYEQFF,TGTGCTAGCAGCGCCCGGGACAGGTATGAGCAGTTCTTC
-,TRBV5-1,-,TRBJ2-1,CASSGTVAYNEQFF,TGCGCCAGCAGCGGGACGGTAGCCTACAATGAGCAGTTCTTC
-,TRBV5-6,-,TRBJ2-1,CASSPLTGEGEQFF,TGTGCCAGCAGCCCCCTGACAGGGGAGGGTGAGCAGTTCTTC